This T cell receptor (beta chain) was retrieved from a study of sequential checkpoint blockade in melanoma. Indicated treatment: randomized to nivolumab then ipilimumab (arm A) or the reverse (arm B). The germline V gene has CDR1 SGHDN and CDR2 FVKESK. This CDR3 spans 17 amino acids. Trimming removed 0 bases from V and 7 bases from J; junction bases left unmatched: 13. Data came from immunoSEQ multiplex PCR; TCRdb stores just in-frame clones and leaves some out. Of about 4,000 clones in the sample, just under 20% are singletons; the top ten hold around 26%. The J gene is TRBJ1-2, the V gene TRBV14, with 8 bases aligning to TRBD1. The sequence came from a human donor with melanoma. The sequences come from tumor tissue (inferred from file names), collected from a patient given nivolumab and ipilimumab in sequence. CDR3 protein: CASSQEWPVDRDAGYTF. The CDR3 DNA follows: TGTGCCAGCAGCCAAGAATGGCCCGTGGACAGGGATGCTGGCTACACCTTC.